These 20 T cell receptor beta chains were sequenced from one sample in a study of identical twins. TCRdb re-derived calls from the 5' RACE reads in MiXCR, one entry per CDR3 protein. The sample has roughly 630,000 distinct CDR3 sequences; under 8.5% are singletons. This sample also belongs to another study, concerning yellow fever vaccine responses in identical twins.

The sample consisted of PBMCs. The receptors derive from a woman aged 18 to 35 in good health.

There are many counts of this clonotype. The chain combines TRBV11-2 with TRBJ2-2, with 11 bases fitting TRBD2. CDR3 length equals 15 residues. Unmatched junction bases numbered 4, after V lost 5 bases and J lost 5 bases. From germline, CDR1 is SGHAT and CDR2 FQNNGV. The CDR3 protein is CASSVGTSGTGELFF. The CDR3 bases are TGTGCCAGCAGCGTCGGGACTAGCGGAACCGGGGAGCTGTTTTTT.

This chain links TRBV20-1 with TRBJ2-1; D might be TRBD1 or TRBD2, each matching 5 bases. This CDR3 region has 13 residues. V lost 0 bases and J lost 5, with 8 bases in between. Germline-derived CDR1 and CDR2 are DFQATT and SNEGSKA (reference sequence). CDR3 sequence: CSARDLGDNEQFF. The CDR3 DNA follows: TGCAGTGCTAGAGATCTGGGGGACAATGAGCAGTTCTTC.

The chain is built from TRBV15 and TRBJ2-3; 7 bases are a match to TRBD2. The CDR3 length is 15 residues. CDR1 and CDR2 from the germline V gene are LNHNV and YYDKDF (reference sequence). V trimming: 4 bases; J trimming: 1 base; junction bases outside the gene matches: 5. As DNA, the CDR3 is TGTGCCACCAGCAACCGGGGGGTGGGCACAGATACGCAGTATTTT. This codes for CATSNRGVGTDTQYF.

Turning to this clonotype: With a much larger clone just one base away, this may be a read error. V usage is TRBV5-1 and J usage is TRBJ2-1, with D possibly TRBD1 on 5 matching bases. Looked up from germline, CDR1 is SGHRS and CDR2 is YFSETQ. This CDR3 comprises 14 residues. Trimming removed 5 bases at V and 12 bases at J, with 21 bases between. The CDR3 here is CASRPGQGGDVQFF. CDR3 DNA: TGCGCCAGCAGACCTGGACAAGGTGGTGATGTGCAGTTCTTC.

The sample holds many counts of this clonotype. The CDR3 region is CASSRLAGGGNTGELFF. CDR3 nucleotides: TGTGCCAGCAGCAGACTGGCGGGGGGCGGGAACACCGGGGAGCTGTTTTTT. The chain combines TRBV9 with TRBJ2-2; 8 bases are a match to TRBD2. Germline V CDR1 and CDR2: SGDLS, YYNGEE. J was trimmed by 1 base and V by 4 bases; bases with no gene match: 9. The length of the CDR3 is 17 residues.

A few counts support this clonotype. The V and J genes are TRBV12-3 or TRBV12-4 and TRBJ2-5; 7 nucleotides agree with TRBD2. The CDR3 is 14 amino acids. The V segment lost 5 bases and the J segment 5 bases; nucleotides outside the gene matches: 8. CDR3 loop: CASSLGGSWETQYF. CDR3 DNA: TGTGCCAGCAGTCTGGGAGGGAGCTGGGAGACCCAGTACTTC.

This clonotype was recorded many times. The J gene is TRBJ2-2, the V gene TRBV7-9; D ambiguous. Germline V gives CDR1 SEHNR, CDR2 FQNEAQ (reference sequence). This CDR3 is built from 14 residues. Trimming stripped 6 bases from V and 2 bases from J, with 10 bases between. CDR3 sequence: CASRRRTNTGELFF. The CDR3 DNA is TGTGCCAGCAGGCGTAGGACCAACACCGGGGAGCTGTTTTTT.

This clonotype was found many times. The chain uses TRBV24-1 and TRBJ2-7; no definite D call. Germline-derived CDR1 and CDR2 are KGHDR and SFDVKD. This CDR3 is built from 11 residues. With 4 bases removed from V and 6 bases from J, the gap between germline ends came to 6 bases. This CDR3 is CATSDRIEQYF. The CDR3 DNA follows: TGTGCCACCAGTGACAGAATCGAGCAGTACTTC.

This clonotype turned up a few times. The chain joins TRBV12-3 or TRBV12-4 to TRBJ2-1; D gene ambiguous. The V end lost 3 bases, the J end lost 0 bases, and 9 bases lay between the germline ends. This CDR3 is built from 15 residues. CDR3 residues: CASSLRSSSYNEQFF. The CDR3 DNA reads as TGTGCCAGCAGTTTGAGGTCTAGCTCCTACAATGAGCAGTTCTTC.

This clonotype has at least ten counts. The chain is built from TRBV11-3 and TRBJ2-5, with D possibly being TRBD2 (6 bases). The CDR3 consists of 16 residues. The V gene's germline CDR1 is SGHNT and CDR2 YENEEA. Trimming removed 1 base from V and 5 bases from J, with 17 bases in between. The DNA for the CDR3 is TGTGCCAGCAGCTTAGTAGGAGGGGATCTCTCGGAGACCCAGTACTTC. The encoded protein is CASSLVGGDLSETQYF.

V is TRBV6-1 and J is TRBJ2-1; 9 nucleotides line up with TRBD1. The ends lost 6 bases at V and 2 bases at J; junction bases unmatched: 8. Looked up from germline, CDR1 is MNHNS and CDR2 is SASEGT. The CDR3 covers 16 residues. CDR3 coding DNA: TGTGCCAGCAGCCCCGTCGGGACAGGGACCTACAATGAGCAGTTCTTC. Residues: CASSPVGTGTYNEQFF.

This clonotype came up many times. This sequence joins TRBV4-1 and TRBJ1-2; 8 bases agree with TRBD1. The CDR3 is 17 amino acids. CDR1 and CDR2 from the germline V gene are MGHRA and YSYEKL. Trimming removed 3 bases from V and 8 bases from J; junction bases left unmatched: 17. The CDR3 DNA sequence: TGCGCCAGCAGCCATGCTCCCCGGGACAGGATTATGAGGGGCTACACCTTC. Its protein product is CASSHAPRDRIMRGYTF.

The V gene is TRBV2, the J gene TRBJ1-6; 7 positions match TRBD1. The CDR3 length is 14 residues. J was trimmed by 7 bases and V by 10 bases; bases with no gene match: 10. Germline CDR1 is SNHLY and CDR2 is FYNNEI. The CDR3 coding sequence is TGTGCCACGTCAAGGGAACAGGGGAATTCACCCCTCCACTTT. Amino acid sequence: CATSREQGNSPLHF.

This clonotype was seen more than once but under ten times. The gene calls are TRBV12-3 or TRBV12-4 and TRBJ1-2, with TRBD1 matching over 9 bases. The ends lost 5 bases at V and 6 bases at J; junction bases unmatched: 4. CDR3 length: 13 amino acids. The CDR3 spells CASSRRTGDGYTF. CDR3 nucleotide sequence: TGTGCCAGCAGTCGGAGGACAGGGGATGGCTACACCTTC.

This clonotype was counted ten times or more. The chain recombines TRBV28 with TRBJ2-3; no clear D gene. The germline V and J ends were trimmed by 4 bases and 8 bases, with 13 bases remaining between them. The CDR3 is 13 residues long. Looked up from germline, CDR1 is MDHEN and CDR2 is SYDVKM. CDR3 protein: CASSSGLLLTQYF. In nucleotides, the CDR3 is TGTGCCAGCAGTTCTGGTCTCCTCCTTACGCAGTATTTT.

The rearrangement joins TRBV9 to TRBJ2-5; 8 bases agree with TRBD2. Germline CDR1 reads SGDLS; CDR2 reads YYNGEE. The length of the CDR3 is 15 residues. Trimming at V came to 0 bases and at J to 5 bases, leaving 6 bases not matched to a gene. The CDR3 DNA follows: TGTGCCAGCAGCGTAGGAGCGGGAGTGATGGAGACCCAGTACTTC. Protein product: CASSVGAGVMETQYF. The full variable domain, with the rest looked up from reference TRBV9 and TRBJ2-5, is DSGVTQTPKHLITATGQRVTLRCSPRSGDLSVYWYQQSLDQGLQFLIQYYNGEERAKGNILERFSAQQFPDLHSELNLSSLELGDSALYFCASSVGAGVMETQYFGPGTRLLVL.

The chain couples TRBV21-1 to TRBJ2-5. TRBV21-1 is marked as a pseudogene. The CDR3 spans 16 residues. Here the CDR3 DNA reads TGTGCCAGCAGCAAAGTCGTAACGGCGACCCAAGAGACCCAGTACTTC. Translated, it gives CASSKVVTATQETQYF.

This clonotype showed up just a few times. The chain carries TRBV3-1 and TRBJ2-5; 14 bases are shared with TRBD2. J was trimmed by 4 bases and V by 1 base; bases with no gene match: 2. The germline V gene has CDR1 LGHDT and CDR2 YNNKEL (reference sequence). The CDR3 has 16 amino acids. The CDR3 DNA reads TGTGCCAGCAGCCAAGGTGGACTAGCGGGGGGAGAGACCCAGTACTTC. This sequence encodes CASSQGGLAGGETQYF.

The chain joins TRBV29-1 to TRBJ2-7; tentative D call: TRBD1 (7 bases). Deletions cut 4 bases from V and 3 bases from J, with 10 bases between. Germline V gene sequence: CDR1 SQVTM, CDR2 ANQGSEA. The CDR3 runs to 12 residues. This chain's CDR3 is CSVARDSYEQYF. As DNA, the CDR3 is TGCAGCGTTGCGCGGGACAGCTACGAGCAGTACTTC.

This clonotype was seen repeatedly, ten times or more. This CDR3 reads CASSKYNEQFF. Here the CDR3 DNA reads TGTGCCAGCAGCAAATACAATGAGCAGTTCTTC. The chain is built from TRBV7-6 and TRBJ2-1; no reliable D call. V lost 5 bases and J lost 4, with 3 bases in between. The length of the CDR3 is 11 residues. Germline lookup yields CDR1 SGHVS and CDR2 FNYEAQ.